These T cell receptor beta chains were read from a single sample in a study of T cells in Graves' hyperthyroidism and ophthalmopathy. MiXCR was run by TCRdb on the multiplex PCR reads, yielding one entry per CDR3 protein. The data hold over 700,000 distinct CDR3 sequences, with roughly a sixth observed a single time. Input material: blood. These receptors were taken from a woman in her fifties or sixties with Graves' hyperthyroidism that later progressed to Graves' ophthalmopathy. Each CDR3 is given with its conserved first and last residue. Fields, in order: clone size, J gene, D gene, V gene, CDR3 length, CDR3 DNA, CDR3 protein. D genes are given only for firm matches. The listing skips clone size in some rows; elsewhere it reads once, few, many or a size class.

few | TRBJ2-5 | - | TRBV20-1 | 15 | TGCAGACCTAAAGGAGGGGCGACGTACCAAGAGACCCAGTACTTC | CRPKGGATYQETQYF
- | TRBJ2-5 | - | TRBV3-1 | 17 | TGTGCCAGCAGCCAGACCTTGGGGCAGGGTCACTCCGAGACCCAGTACTTC | CASSQTLGQGHSETQYF
few | TRBJ2-7 | TRBD1 | TRBV7-2 | 16 | TGTGCCAGCAGCTCCTCGGGCGGACAGGGCGCCTACGAGCAGTACTTC | CASSSSGGQGAYEQYF
many | TRBJ1-2 | - | TRBV7-9 | 15 | TGTGCCAGCAGCGAACCGGGCCGTAGCCCGGGAGGCTACACCTTC | CASSEPGRSPGGYTF
- | TRBJ1-3 | - | TRBV20-1 | 15 | TGCAGTGCTACCCCGAGGGGAGTCTCTGGAAACACCATATATTTT | CSATPRGVSGNTIYF
few | TRBJ1-6 | - | TRBV7-3 | 13 | TGTGCCAGCAGCTTGGACATGCTTTCACCCCTCCACTTT | CASSLDMLSPLHF
many | TRBJ2-1 | TRBD1 | TRBV11-3 | 13 | TGTGCCAGCAGTTGGGGACAGTACAATGAGCAGTTCTTC | CASSWGQYNEQFF
- | TRBJ2-3 | TRBD1 | TRBV19 | 16 | TGTGCCAGTAGTATTAGCGGGACAGGGGTCACAGATACGCAGTATTTT | CASSISGTGVTDTQYF
few | TRBJ1-4 | TRBD1 | TRBV6-2/TRBV6-3 | 18 | TGTGCCAGCAGTTACCCTGTCGGTACAGGGGAAGTTAATGAAAAACTGTTTTTT | CASSYPVGTGEVNEKLFF
few | TRBJ1-5 | - | TRBV7-2 | 16 | TGTGCCAGCAGCTTAGTAGGGGGACACCAGAATCAGCCCCAGCATTTT | CASSLVGGHQNQPQHF
few | TRBJ1-3 | - | TRBV20-1 | 14 | TGCAGTGCAAGGACAGATGGGGCTGGAAACACCATATATTTT | CSARTDGAGNTIYF
- | TRBJ1-1 | TRBD1 | TRBV7-9 | 15 | TGTGCCAGCAAGATACAGGGGGCCGGGGGCACTGAAGCTTTCTTT | CASKIQGAGGTEAFF
many | TRBJ1-2 | - | TRBV18 | 15 | TGTGCCAGCTCACAGCAGGCTCACAAAAACTATGGCTACACCTTC | CASSQQAHKNYGYTF
many | TRBJ1-1 | - | TRBV29-1 | 15 | TGCAGCGTTGAAGGCCAGCTCGCAAGTGGTACTGAAGCTTTCTTT | CSVEGQLASGTEAFF
many | TRBJ2-5 | TRBD2 | TRBV7-9 | 13 | TGTGCCAGCAGGTTGGGAGGGGCAGAGACCCAGTACTTC | CASRLGGAETQYF
many | TRBJ1-5 | - | TRBV12-3/TRBV12-4 | 14 | TGTGCCAGCAAATCAAGCAGGGGCAGGCAGCCCCAGCATTTT | CASKSSRGRQPQHF
many | TRBJ1-5 | - | TRBV12-3/TRBV12-4 | 12 | TGTGCCAGCGGATTTGGGAATCAGCCCCAGCATTTT | CASGFGNQPQHF
few | TRBJ1-2 | TRBD1 | TRBV27 | 15 | TGTGCCAGCAGTTCCGGGACAGGGGTGATGTATGGCTACACCTTC | CASSSGTGVMYGYTF
- | TRBJ2-5 | TRBD1 | TRBV7-2 | 15 | TGTGCCAGCAGCTCCAGCAGGGACAGACAAGAGACCCAGTACTTC | CASSSSRDRQETQYF
- | TRBJ1-1 | - | TRBV5-6 | 15 | TGTGCCAGCAGCCAAGATATCGTACAGGTTCCTGACGCTTTCTTT | CASSQDIVQVPDAFF
few | TRBJ1-4 | TRBD1 | TRBV7-9 | 14 | TGTGCCAGCAGCACCGACAGGGGGGCTGAAAAACTGTTTTTT | CASSTDRGAEKLFF
few | TRBJ1-2 | - | TRBV4-1 | 15 | TGCGCCAGCAGCCAAGGAAACAGGGACTACCTTGGCTACACCTTC | CASSQGNRDYLGYTF
few | TRBJ1-1 | - | TRBV20-1 | 12 | TGCAGTGCCGAACAGGTGGGCACTGAAGCTTTCTTT | CSAEQVGTEAFF
many | TRBJ1-1 | - | TRBV11-2 | 15 | TGTGCCAGCAGCTTAGCCCCGGGCTCGAACACTGAAGCTTTCTTT | CASSLAPGSNTEAFF
many | TRBJ1-5 | - | TRBV10-3 | 13 | TGTGCCATCAAGCCAGATAGCAATCAGCCCCAGCATTTT | CAIKPDSNQPQHF
few | TRBJ1-1 | - | TRBV19 | 13 | TGTGCCAGTACCCGCACTCGGGCCTCTGAAGCTTTCTTT | CASTRTRASEAFF
many | TRBJ1-1 | - | TRBV11-2 | 14 | TGTGCCAGCAGCCCAGCTAACCTCCGGGTGCATGCTTTCTTT | CASSPANLRVHAFF
few | TRBJ2-1 | - | TRBV12-3/TRBV12-4 | 11 | TGTGCCAGTACAGAGTACAATGAGCAGTTCTTC | CASTEYNEQFF
many | TRBJ2-7 | - | TRBV7-9 | 14 | TGTGCCAGCAGCTCAGCCGACTATTGGGACGAGCAGTACTTC | CASSSADYWDEQYF
- | TRBJ2-2 | - | TRBV29-1 | 14 | TGCAGCGTTGGCACGGGTGTGAACACCGGGGAGCCGTTTTTT | CSVGTGVNTGEPFF
- | TRBJ1-4 | TRBD1 | TRBV19 | 15 | TGTGCCGGTAGATCGCCGACAGGGTATAATGAAAAACTGTTTTTT | CAGRSPTGYNEKLFF
many | TRBJ2-2 | TRBD1 | TRBV27 | 16 | TGTGCCAGCAGTTCCCGGACAGGGGGTTCCATCGGGGAGCTGTTTTTT | CASSSRTGGSIGELFF
few | TRBJ2-2 | - | TRBV18 | 17 | TGTGCCAGCTCACAGGGTGTTAGACTCGAGAACACCGGGGAGCTGTTTTTT | CASSQGVRLENTGELFF
many | TRBJ2-1 | TRBD1 | TRBV30 | 13 | TGTGCCTGGAGTGAAACAGGGGACAATGAGCAGTTCTTC | CAWSETGDNEQFF
- | TRBJ1-2 | - | TRBV4-1 | 12 | TGCGCCAGCAGCCAAACAAGTTCAGGCTACACCTTC | CASSQTSSGYTF
few | TRBJ2-1 | TRBD1 | TRBV10-3 | 15 | TGTGCCATCAGTTCTCGCACACAGGGGTTCAATGAGCAGTTCTTC | CAISSRTQGFNEQFF
- | TRBJ2-1 | - | TRBV19 | 15 | TGTGCCAGTAGCCGACCCCGGGAGCATTACAATGAGCAGTTCTTC | CASSRPREHYNEQFF
many | TRBJ1-2 | - | TRBV27 | 15 | TGTGCCAGCAGCCCAGGACTGGGCGTCGGCTATGGCTACACCTTC | CASSPGLGVGYGYTF
- | TRBJ1-1 | - | TRBV5-1 | 15 | TGCGCCAGCAGCTTGGGTGGACGGGGAGGAACTGAAGCTTTCTTT | CASSLGGRGGTEAFF
- | TRBJ2-7 | TRBD2 | TRBV20-1 | 14 | TGCAGTGCTAGAGATCTGGGGGGGAGTCACGAGCAGTACTTC | CSARDLGGSHEQYF
- | TRBJ2-7 | - | TRBV7-9 | 16 | TGTGCCAGCAGCTCCTGGGGCCAGGAAAGTTCCTACGAGCAGTACTTC | CASSSWGQESSYEQYF
few | TRBJ1-4 | - | TRBV6-1 | 15 | TGTGCCAGCAGCCCCCGGGATAGACCTAATGAAAAACTGTTTTTT | CASSPRDRPNEKLFF
many | TRBJ2-7 | - | TRBV5-1 | 15 | TGCGCCAGCAGCTTGGGGTCCAGAGCTCTACAATTGCAGTACTTC | CASSLGSRALQLQYF
- | TRBJ1-5 | - | TRBV11-2 | 16 | TGTGCCAGCAGCTTAGAAGGGGCGCAGGGCAATCAGCCCCAGCATTTT | CASSLEGAQGNQPQHF
few | TRBJ1-2 | TRBD1 | TRBV9 | 15 | TGTGCCAGCAGCGGCACAGGGGAGTTTGCCTATGGCTACACCTTC | CASSGTGEFAYGYTF
many | TRBJ2-5 | - | TRBV3-1 | 17 | TGTGCCAGCAGCCACGATCCAGGGGCCGGCTTCCAAGAGACCCAGTACTTC | CASSHDPGAGFQETQYF
few | TRBJ2-1 | - | TRBV27 | 14 | TGTGCCGTCGGGGAACGGGGGAACTACAATGAGCAGTTCTTC | CAVGERGNYNEQFF
- | TRBJ2-1 | TRBD1 | TRBV29-1 | 16 | TGCAGCGTTGTCCCAAGAGACAGGGGCCCCTACAATGAGCAGTTCTTC | CSVVPRDRGPYNEQFF
few | TRBJ2-5 | - | TRBV5-5 | 15 | TGTGCCAGCAGCTTGGGGCAGGGGCGTGGGGAGACCCAGTACTTC | CASSLGQGRGETQYF
- | TRBJ2-7 | - | TRBV6-2/TRBV6-3 | 14 | TGTGCCAGCAGGGAAAGGGACACCGACTACGAGCAGTACTTC | CASRERDTDYEQYF
many | TRBJ1-4 | TRBD1 | TRBV2 | 17 | TGTGCCAGCAGTGAACTTCCCCAGGGGGCCTTTAATGAAAAACTGTTTTTT | CASSELPQGAFNEKLFF